Listed below are T cell receptor beta chains from one sample, sequenced in a study of blood T cell repertoires in COVID-19. Generated by immunoSEQ multiplex PCR, the TCRdb table keeps only in-frame clones and is missing some. The table records more than 150,000 clones, about 90% of them present only once. Source material: peripheral blood. These receptors all stem from a man aged 65 to 85 with active or convalescent COVID-19. Both conserved end residues are part of each CDR3. The order of the fields is clone size, CDR3 length, D gene, J gene, V gene, CDR3 protein, CDR3 DNA. A D gene is named only where the DNA matches it firmly. Clone size is shown for a subset of rows, as once, few, many or a class of expanded clone.

>-|16|TRBD1|TRBJ2-7|TRBV14
CASSQGWGRGPNEQYF
TGTGCCAGCAGCCAAGGCTGGGGAAGGGGGCCCAACGAGCAGTACTTC
>-|13|TRBD1|TRBJ1-5|TRBV6-5
CASSPDRESAQHF
TGTGCCAGCAGCCCCGACAGGGAATCAGCCCAGCATTTT
>-|15|TRBD1|TRBJ2-1|TRBV28
CASIPTGGSYNEQFF
TGTGCCAGCATTCCCACAGGGGGCTCCTACAATGAGCAGTTCTTC
>-|15|-|TRBJ1-2|TRBV7-2
CASSLFESTVYGYTF
TGTGCCAGCAGCTTATTCGAGAGTACCGTTTATGGCTACACCTTC
>-|14|-|TRBJ2-7|TRBV7-2
CASSLVGLAHEQYF
TGTGCCAGCAGCTTAGTGGGGCTAGCGCACGAGCAGTACTTC
>-|15|TRBD2|TRBJ2-1|TRBV5-1
CASSLVSGGSIEQFF
TGCGCCAGCAGCTTGGTTAGCGGGGGGTCCATCGAGCAGTTCTTC
>-|15|TRBD1|TRBJ1-5|TRBV19
CASSVRGQGGQPQHF
TGTGCCAGTAGCGTACGGGGACAGGGAGGCCAGCCCCAGCATTTT
>-|15|-|TRBJ1-2|TRBV7-2
CASSQLLRGLYGYTF
TGTGCCAGCAGCCAACTACTCCGGGGACTCTATGGCTACACCTTC
>-|13|-|TRBJ1-2|TRBV12-3/TRBV12-4
CASSFQDRGGYTF
TGTGCCAGCAGTTTTCAGGACAGAGGTGGCTACACCTTC
>-|15|-|TRBJ2-3|TRBV2
CASIGSGAGTDTQYF
TGTGCCAGCATAGGTAGCGGTGCCGGCACAGATACGCAGTATTTT
>-|16|TRBD1|TRBJ1-3|TRBV3-1/TRBV3-2
CASSQVGQGSGNTIYF
TGTGCCAGCAGCCAAGTAGGACAGGGATCTGGAAACACCATATATTTT
>-|15|TRBD1|TRBJ1-2|TRBV10-3
CAISGVGTEIYGYTF
TGTGCCATCAGTGGGGTTGGGACAGAGATCTATGGCTACACCTTC
>-|15|TRBD1|TRBJ1-6|TRBV7-3
CASSLSTGGNSPLHF
TGTGCCAGCAGCTTATCAACAGGGGGCAATTCACCCCTCCACTTT
>-|20|-|TRBJ2-2|TRBV7-8
CASSLEVLAGQGRSTGELFF
TGTGCCAGCAGCTTAGAGGTATTGGCTGGCCAGGGAAGGAGCACCGGGGAGCTGTTTTTT
>-|18|TRBD2|TRBJ2-1|TRBV10-3
CAISEIGGLADSYNEQFF
TGTGCCATCAGTGAGATCGGGGGACTAGCGGACTCCTACAATGAGCAGTTCTTC
>-|15|-|TRBJ1-1|TRBV7-9
CASSSSRTLNTEAFF
TGTGCCAGCAGCTCATCCAGAACCCTGAACACTGAAGCTTTCTTT
>once|16|TRBD2|TRBJ2-3|TRBV19
CASTSGLAGFTDTQYF
TGTGCCAGTACCTCGGGACTAGCGGGGTTCACAGATACGCAGTATTTT
>-|16|-|TRBJ2-2|TRBV6-5
CASSYSMGQHTGELFF
TGTGCCAGCAGTTACTCGATGGGGCAGCACACCGGGGAGCTGTTTTTT
>-|14|-|TRBJ2-1|TRBV5-1
CASRRGGAYNEQFF
TGCGCCAGCCGGCGGGGAGGAGCCTACAATGAGCAGTTCTTC
>-|12|-|TRBJ1-5|TRBV19
CASSIDKRPQHF
TGTGCCAGTAGTATAGATAAGAGGCCCCAGCATTTT
>-|15|-|TRBJ1-4|TRBV11-2
CASSILTGPNEKLFF
TGTGCCAGCAGCATTCTTACAGGACCTAATGAAAAACTGTTTTTT
>-|13|-|TRBJ1-2|TRBV11-2
CASSLAFNYGYTF
TGTGCCAGCAGCTTAGCGTTTAACTATGGCTACACCTTC
>-|15|-|TRBJ1-3|TRBV19
CASSIGRGSGNTIYF
TGTGCCAGTAGTATAGGGAGGGGCTCTGGAAACACCATATATTTT
>once|14|-|TRBJ1-1|TRBV5-1
CASGNLGGNTEAFF
TGCGCCAGCGGGAATCTGGGAGGGAACACTGAAGCTTTCTTT
>-|16|TRBD2|TRBJ2-5|TRBV2
CASRGLAGVPGETQYF
TGTGCCAGCAGGGGACTAGCGGGGGTTCCGGGAGAGACCCAGTACTTC
>-|16|TRBD1|TRBJ1-2|TRBV6-5
CASSYRQGAGNYGYTF
TGTGCCAGCAGTTACAGACAGGGGGCGGGAAACTATGGCTACACCTTC